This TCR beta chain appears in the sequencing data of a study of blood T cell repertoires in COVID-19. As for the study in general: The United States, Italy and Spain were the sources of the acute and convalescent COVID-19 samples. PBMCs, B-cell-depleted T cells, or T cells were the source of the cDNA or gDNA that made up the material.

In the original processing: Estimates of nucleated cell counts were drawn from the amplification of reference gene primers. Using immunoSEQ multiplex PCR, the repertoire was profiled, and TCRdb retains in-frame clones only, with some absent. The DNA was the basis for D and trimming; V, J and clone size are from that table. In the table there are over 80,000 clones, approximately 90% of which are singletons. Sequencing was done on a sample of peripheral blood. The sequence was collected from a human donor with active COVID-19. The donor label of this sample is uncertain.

The CDR3 DNA reads as TGTGCCAGCAGCTCCGAGAGGGCCCCCCGGCCGGCTTTCTTT. Translated: CASSSERAPRPAFF. The chain links TRBV13 to TRBJ1-1; no clear D. The germline CDR1 and CDR2 sequences are PRHDT and FYEKMQ (reference sequence). Trimming shortened V by 4 bases and J by 11 bases, and 20 bases separated the two germline ends. The CDR3 extends over 14 amino acids. The full variable domain, completed using reference TRBV13 and TRBJ1-1, is AAGVIQSPRHLIKEKRETATLKCYPIPRHDTVYWYQQGPGQDPQFLISFYEKMQSDKGSIPDRFSAQQFSDYHSELNMSSLELGDSALYFCASSSERAPRPAFFGQGTRLTVV.